The T cell receptor beta chain under discussion was sequenced for a study of blood T cell repertoires in COVID-19. Overall study context: Samples came from the United States, Italy and Spain, spanning acute and convalescent COVID-19.

Those who participated ranged in age from about 18 to 89 years and resided in 20 to 25 US areas. V lost 3 bases to trimming and J lost 2 bases; unmatched junction nucleotides: 10. Germline V gene data show CDR1 as SGHVS and CDR2 as FQNEAQ. The CDR3 runs to 18 residues. Per the study methods: Amplifying reference gene primers gave estimates of nucleated cell counts. The assay was immunoSEQ multiplex PCR, and TCRdb's table has in-frame clones only and misses some. From that table come the V and J calls and clone size; the DNA was used to work out D and trimming. The sample contains more than 450,000 clones, roughly 87% of which appear only once.

This clonotype was sampled from a woman aged 18-30 years who had recovered from COVID-19. Material: PBMCs or T cells enriched from blood (not recorded which). The J gene is TRBJ2-6, the V gene TRBV7-8; TRBD1 agrees at 7 bases. CDR3 protein: CASSFETGSVAGANVLTF. The CDR3 DNA sequence: TGTGCCAGCAGCTTTGAGACAGGGTCTGTAGCTGGGGCCAACGTCCTGACTTTC.